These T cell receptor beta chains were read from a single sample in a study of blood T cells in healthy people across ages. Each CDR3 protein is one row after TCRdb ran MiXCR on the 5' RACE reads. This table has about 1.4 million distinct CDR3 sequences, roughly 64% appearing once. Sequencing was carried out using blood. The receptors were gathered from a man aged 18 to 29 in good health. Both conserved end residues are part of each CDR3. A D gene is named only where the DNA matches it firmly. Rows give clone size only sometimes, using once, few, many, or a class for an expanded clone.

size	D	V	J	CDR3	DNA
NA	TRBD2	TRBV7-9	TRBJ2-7	CASSFAGQRGVGEQYF	TGTGCCAGCAGCTTCGCGGGTCAGCGGGGGGTTGGCGAGCAGTACTTC
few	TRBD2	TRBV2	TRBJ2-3	CASSLTSGGLVDTQYF	TGTGCCAGCAGTTTGACTAGCGGGGGGCTCGTAGATACGCAGTATTTT
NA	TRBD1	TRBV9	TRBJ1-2	CASSADTGGSGYTF	TGTGCCAGCAGCGCTGACACAGGGGGGAGTGGCTACACCTTC
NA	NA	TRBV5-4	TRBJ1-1	CASSHPTGNTEAFF	TGTGCCAGCAGCCACCCGACAGGGAACACTGAAGCTTTCTTT
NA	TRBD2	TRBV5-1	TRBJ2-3	CASSLLAEDTQYF	TGCGCCAGCAGCTTACTAGCGGAGGATACGCAGTATTTT
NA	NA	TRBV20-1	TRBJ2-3	CSARDGIAVAGDTQYF	TGCAGTGCTAGAGATGGAATAGCGGTCGCGGGGGATACGCAGTATTTT
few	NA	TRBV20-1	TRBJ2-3	CSARGSLSTDTQYF	TGCAGTGCTAGGGGTAGCCTAAGCACAGATACGCAGTATTTT
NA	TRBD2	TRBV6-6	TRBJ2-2	CASSRLAGGLQTGELFF	TGTGCCAGCAGTCGACTAGCGGGAGGCCTTCAAACCGGGGAGCTGTTTTTT
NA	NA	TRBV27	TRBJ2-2	CASSWTERTGELFF	TGTGCCAGCTCATGGACAGAAAGGACCGGGGAGCTGTTTTTT
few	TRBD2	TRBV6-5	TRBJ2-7	CASKIAGSYEQYF	TGTGCCAGCAAAATAGCGGGCTCCTACGAGCAGTACTTC
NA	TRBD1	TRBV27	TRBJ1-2	CASSFRGQGYGYTF	TGTGCCAGCAGTTTCCGGGGACAGGGCTATGGCTACACCTTC
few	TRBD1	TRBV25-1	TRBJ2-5	CASSAGTGYGETQYF	TGTGCCAGCAGTGCCGGGACAGGTTATGGAGAGACCCAGTACTTC
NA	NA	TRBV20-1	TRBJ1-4	CSAPLARGFNEILFF	TGCAGTGCTCCACTCGCTCGGGGGTTTAATGAAATACTGTTTTTT
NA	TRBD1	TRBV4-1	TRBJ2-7	CASSLTGLVPYEQYF	TGCGCCAGCAGCCTGACAGGGTTGGTACCCTACGAGCAGTACTTC
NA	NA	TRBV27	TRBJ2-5	CASSFDRRQETQYF	TGTGCCAGCAGTTTTGATCGGCGGCAAGAGACCCAGTACTTC
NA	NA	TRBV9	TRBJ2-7	CASSVDPEVYEQYF	TGTGCCAGCAGCGTAGATCCTGAGGTATACGAGCAGTACTTC
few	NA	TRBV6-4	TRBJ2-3	CAGQGGGASDTQYF	TGTGCCGGCCAGGGTGGGGGGGCATCAGATACGCAGTATTTT
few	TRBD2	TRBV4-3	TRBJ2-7	CASSQEPAGNSYEQYF	TGCGCCAGCAGCCAAGAGCCAGCGGGGAACTCCTACGAGCAGTACTTC
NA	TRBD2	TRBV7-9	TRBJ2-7	CASSLGVGRADEQYF	TGTGCCAGCAGCTTAGGTGTCGGGAGGGCTGACGAGCAGTACTTC
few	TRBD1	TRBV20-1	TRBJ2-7	CSARGQGHYEQYF	TGCAGTGCTAGAGGACAGGGACACTACGAGCAGTACTTC
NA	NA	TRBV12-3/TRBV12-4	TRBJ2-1	CASSSPTSSYNEQFF	TGTGCCAGCAGCTCACCCACTAGCTCCTACAATGAGCAGTTCTTC
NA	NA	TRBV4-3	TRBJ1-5	CASSPIFSQPQHF	TGCGCCAGCAGCCCTATCTTCAGTCAGCCCCAGCATTTT
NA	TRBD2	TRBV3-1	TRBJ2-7	CASSQEIGLAYEQYF	TGTGCCAGCAGCCAAGAAATCGGACTAGCCTACGAGCAGTACTTC
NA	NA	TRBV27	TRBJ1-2	CASTPSGGPAYGYTF	TGTGCCAGCACCCCAAGCGGGGGGCCTGCTTATGGCTACACCTTC
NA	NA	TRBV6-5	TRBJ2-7	CSSSYSAGENAYEQYF	TGTTCCAGCAGTTACTCTGCCGGGGAGAACGCCTACGAGCAGTACTTC
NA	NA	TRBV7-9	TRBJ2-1	CASSPSHGVSYNEQFF	TGTGCCAGCAGCCCTTCCCATGGAGTATCCTACAATGAGCAGTTCTTC
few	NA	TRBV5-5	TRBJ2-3	CASSLIEWGASTDTQYF	TGTGCCAGCAGCTTGATTGAATGGGGGGCTAGCACAGATACGCAGTATTTT
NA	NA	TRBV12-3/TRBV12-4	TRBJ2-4	CASSSTGHIQYF	TGTGCCAGCAGTTCAACAGGGCACATTCAGTACTTC
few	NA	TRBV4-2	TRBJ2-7	CASSPPSRTYEQYF	TGTGCCAGCAGCCCGCCCTCACGTACCTACGAGCAGTACTTC
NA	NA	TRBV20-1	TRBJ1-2	CSASRENTF	TGCAGTGCTAGCAGGGAAAACACCTTC
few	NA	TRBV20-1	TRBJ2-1	CSAPTRDTYNEQFF	TGCAGTGCTCCGACCCGGGACACCTACAATGAGCAGTTCTTC
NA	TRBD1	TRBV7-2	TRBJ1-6	CASTRTGVLSPLHF	TGTGCCAGCACCCGGACAGGGGTATTGTCACCCCTCCACTTT
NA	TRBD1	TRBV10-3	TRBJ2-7	CAISTPRGQGGEQYF	TGTGCCATCAGCACTCCCCGAGGACAGGGGGGCGAGCAGTACTTC
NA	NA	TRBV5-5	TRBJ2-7	CASSLRRGLYEQYF	TGTGCCAGCAGCTTGCGGCGAGGGCTCTACGAGCAGTACTTC
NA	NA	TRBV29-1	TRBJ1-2	CSVEDAGGGNGYTF	TGCAGCGTTGAAGATGCGGGGGGAGGGAATGGCTACACCTTC
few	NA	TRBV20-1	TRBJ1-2	CSAPRGYGYTF	TGCAGTGCTCCCAGGGGCTATGGCTACACCTTC
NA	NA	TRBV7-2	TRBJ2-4	CASSPHADGIQYF	TGTGCCAGCAGCCCACATGCCGACGGCATTCAGTACTTC
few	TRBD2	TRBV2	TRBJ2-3	CASGTGTSGTYTQYF	TGTGCCAGTGGCACCGGGACTAGCGGGACATATACGCAGTATTTT
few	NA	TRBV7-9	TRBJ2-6	CASSLDTSGANVLTF	TGTGCCAGCAGTTTAGACACCTCTGGGGCCAACGTCCTGACTTTC
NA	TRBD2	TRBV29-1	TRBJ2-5	CSVELAVEETQYF	TGCAGCGTTGAACTAGCGGTGGAAGAGACCCAGTACTTC
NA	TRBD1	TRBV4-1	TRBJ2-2	CASSHGGGQGWTGELFF	TGCGCCAGCAGCCACGGAGGCGGACAGGGGTGGACCGGGGAGCTGTTTTTT
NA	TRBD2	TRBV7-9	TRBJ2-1	CASSLGSAGLASNDEQFF	TGTGCCAGCAGCTTAGGTTCTGCGGGACTAGCTTCGAACGATGAGCAGTTCTTC
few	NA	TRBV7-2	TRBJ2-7	CASSLESRLGEQYF	TGTGCCAGCAGCTTAGAATCTCGTTTGGGCGAGCAGTACTTC
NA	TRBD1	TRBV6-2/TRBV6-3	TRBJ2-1	CASSYSPKTGDNEQFF	TGTGCCAGCAGTTACTCCCCCAAGACAGGGGACAATGAGCAGTTCTTC
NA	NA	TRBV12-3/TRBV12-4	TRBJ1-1	CASSLQRDTEAFF	TGTGCCAGCAGTTTACAAAGGGACACTGAAGCTTTCTTT
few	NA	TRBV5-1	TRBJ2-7	CASSLDPGLGEQYF	TGCGCCAGCAGCTTGGATCCGGGATTGGGCGAGCAGTACTTC
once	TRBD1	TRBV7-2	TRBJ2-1	CASSSRQGWRDEQFF	TGTGCCAGCAGCTCCAGACAGGGGTGGAGGGATGAGCAGTTCTTC
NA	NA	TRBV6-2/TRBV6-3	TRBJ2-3	CASSQGIEADTQYF	TGTGCCAGCAGCCAAGGGATCGAGGCAGATACGCAGTATTTT
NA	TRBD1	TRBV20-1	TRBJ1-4	CSAPSIGTGGRKLFF	TGCAGTGCCCCTTCTATCGGGACAGGGGGGAGGAAACTGTTTTTT
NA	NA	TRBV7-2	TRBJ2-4	CASSLGGVPGNIQYF	TGTGCCAGCAGCTTAGGAGGGGTACCGGGCAACATTCAGTACTTC
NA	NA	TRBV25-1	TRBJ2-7	CASSDLGAGTYEQYF	TGTGCCAGCAGTGATCTGGGTGCGGGAACCTACGAGCAGTACTTC
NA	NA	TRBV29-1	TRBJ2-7	CSVGQVYEQYF	TGCAGCGTTGGACAGGTTTACGAGCAGTACTTC
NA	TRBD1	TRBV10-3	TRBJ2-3	CAISSGTEGSTDTQYF	TGTGCCATCAGTTCGGGGACAGAGGGGTCCACAGATACGCAGTATTTT
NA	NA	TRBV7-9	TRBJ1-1	CASSPPGRPNTEAFF	TGTGCCAGCAGCCCTCCGGGCAGGCCAAACACTGAAGCTTTCTTT
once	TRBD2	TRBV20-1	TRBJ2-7	CSARSGGLPYEQYF	TGCAGTGCTAGATCGGGAGGTTTGCCCTACGAGCAGTACTTC